Listed here are 12 T cell receptor beta chains from one sample, sequenced in a study of T cell changes during pregnancy in multiple sclerosis. Profiled with immunoSEQ multiplex PCR; TCRdb holds only in-frame clones, not every one. The sample carries some 40,000 clones, 93% recorded once. The material sequenced was CD4+ T cells from peripheral blood mononuclear cells, taken in the first trimester of pregnancy. Receptor source: a female donor with multiple sclerosis, enrolled in a pregnancy study.

This clone has just one count. This chain links TRBV7-9 with TRBJ2-2; 7 nucleotides agree with TRBD2. Germline V lookup: CDR1 SEHNR, CDR2 FQNEAQ (reference sequence). The length of the CDR3 is 15 residues. The ends lost 3 bases at V and 4 bases at J; junction bases unmatched: 5. This chain's CDR3 is CASSFPRGSTGELFF. Written as DNA, the CDR3 is TGTGCCAGCAGCTTTCCGCGGGGGAGCACCGGGGAGCTGTTTTTT.

This clone has only one observation. The gene calls are TRBV18 and TRBJ2-7; 8 bases line up with TRBD1. This CDR3 contains 15 residues. Per germline, CDR1 KGHSH and CDR2 LQKENI. The junction had 6 bases not matched to a gene; V was cut back by 4 bases and J by 1 base. The chain's CDR3 is CASSLSGQASYEQYF. The CDR3 nucleotides are TGTGCCAGCTCACTCTCGGGACAGGCTTCCTACGAGCAGTACTTC.

For the CDR3, the DNA is TGTGCCAGCCGAGGGGGACAGGGGGCTGGCGAGCAGTACTTC. Amino acids: CASRGGQGAGEQYF. V gene TRBV6-1 combines with J gene TRBJ2-7; 12 positions agree with TRBD1. V lost 8 bases, J lost 6 bases, and 8 bases stayed unmatched. Germline V lookup: CDR1 MNHNS, CDR2 SASEGT. The CDR3 length is 14 residues.

The chain links TRBV25-1 to TRBJ2-7; TRBD2 is a possible D gene (6 bases). CDR1 is MGHDK and CDR2 is SYGVNS in the germline V gene. V gave up 7 bases and J gave up 7 bases, with 23 bases separating them. CDR3 length: 15 residues. The CDR3 spells CASTVGGSTSEEQYF. CDR3 in DNA: TGTGCCAGCACCGTTGGGGGGTCAACCTCTGAAGAGCAGTACTTC.

V and J are TRBV19 and TRBJ2-7; tentative D call: TRBD2 (6 bases). The V gene lost 2 bases and the J gene lost 4 bases, with 12 bases spanning the gap. Germline-derived CDR1 and CDR2 are LNHDA and SQIVND (reference sequence). The CDR3 is 14 residues long. The CDR3 DNA is TGTGCCAGTAGTATACCGGGCGGGGTATACGAGCAGTACTTC. It specifies CASSIPGGVYEQYF.

The rearrangement links TRBV10-3 to TRBJ2-7, with 8 bases matching TRBD1. Per germline, CDR1 ENHRY and CDR2 SYGVKD. Trimming removed 4 bases from V and 1 base from J; junction bases left unmatched: 6. This CDR3 comprises 15 residues. The CDR3 DNA reads TGTGCCATCAGTGGTCCCGGACAGGGATCCTACGAGCAGTACTTC. Translation gives CAISGPGQGSYEQYF.

This chain joins TRBV18 and TRBJ1-4, with 7 nucleotides matching TRBD1. Germline V gene sequence: CDR1 KGHSH, CDR2 LQKENI. The CDR3 is 18 amino acids. V lost 1 base, J lost 0 bases, and 8 bases stayed unmatched. The CDR3 region has the DNA TGTGCCAGCTCACCACAACTGGGGACAGCAACAACTAATGAAAAACTGTTTTTT. This gives the protein CASSPQLGTATTNEKLFF. The full variable domain, completed using reference TRBV18 and TRBJ1-4, is NAGVMQNPRHLVRRRGQEARLRCSPMKGHSHVYWYRQLPEEGLKFMVYLQKENIIDESGMPKERFSAEFPKEGPSILRIQQVVRGDSAAYFCASSPQLGTATTNEKLFFGSGTQLSVL.

The rearrangement links TRBV5-1 to TRBJ2-6, with D unresolved. This CDR3 spans 16 amino acids. CDR1 is SGHRS, CDR2 YFSETQ, per germline. V lost 0 bases to trimming and J lost 1 base, with 8 bases between them. Here the CDR3 DNA reads TGCGCCAGCAGCTTGGCCCCCCCTTCTGGGGCCAACGTCCTGACTTTC. This translates into CASSLAPPSGANVLTF.

V gene TRBV7-8 combines with J gene TRBJ2-2; 7 bases are a match to TRBD1. CDR1 SGHVS and CDR2 FQNEAQ come from the germline V gene. The CDR3 is 17 amino acids. Trimming removed 2 bases from V and 5 bases from J; junction bases left unmatched: 11. CDR3 sequence reads: CASSLLTGKVVTGELFF. CDR3 nucleotide sequence: TGTGCCAGCAGCTTACTGACAGGGAAAGTAGTTACCGGGGAGCTGTTTTTT.

This chain joins TRBV18 and TRBJ2-5; 12 bases align to TRBD2. V lost 4 bases, J lost 3 bases, and 12 bases stayed unmatched. The CDR3 consists of 18 residues. Germline CDR1 is KGHSH and CDR2 is LQKENI. The CDR3 loop is CASSLRLRLAGDEETQYF. DNA of the CDR3: TGTGCCAGCTCACTTCGACTGAGACTAGCGGGAGATGAAGAGACCCAGTACTTC. Together with reference TRBV18 and TRBJ2-5, the CDR3 gives the full variable domain: NAGVMQNPRHLVRRRGQEARLRCSPMKGHSHVYWYRQLPEEGLKFMVYLQKENIIDESGMPKERFSAEFPKEGPSILRIQQVVRGDSAAYFCASSLRLRLAGDEETQYFGPGTRLLVL.

V usage is TRBV19 and J usage is TRBJ2-1, with D possibly TRBD1 on 6 matching bases. The length of the CDR3 is 13 residues. The V gene's germline CDR1 is LNHDA and CDR2 SQIVND (reference sequence). V dropped 7 bases and J dropped 3 bases, with 10 bases sitting between them. The CDR3 region has the DNA TGTGCCAGTAAGAGGACAGACTACAATGAGCAGTTCTTC. This codes for CASKRTDYNEQFF.

This chain joins TRBV7-3 and TRBJ2-1, with 14 nucleotides matching TRBD2. Trimming took 3 bases from V and 8 from J; bases not matched to a gene: 6. The germline V gene has CDR1 SGHTA and CDR2 FQGTGA. This CDR3 comprises 16 residues. The chain's CDR3 is CASSFGLAGGQDEQFF. In nucleotides, the CDR3 is TGTGCCAGCAGCTTTGGACTAGCGGGGGGTCAGGATGAGCAGTTCTTC.